This TCR beta chain was documented in a study of CXCR3-negative and CXCR3-positive naive CD8 T cells. Turning to the study itself: Each library gave roughly 1.4 +/- 0.3 million of 140 million or so TRB reads. Points from the study as a whole: Diversity was high in both naive subsets and much lower in memory cells. More hydrophobic TRB CDR3s were found in CXCR3-positive naive cells than in CXCR3-negative naive cells.

5' RACE that incorporated UMI labels was used to prepare the TRB cDNA libraries. TCRdb reprocessed the 5' RACE reads and stores each CDR3 protein as one record, lacking DNA. This sample lists about 86,000 distinct CDR3 sequences; its ten largest clones have under 0.95%. Germline lookup yields CDR1 LNHDA and CDR2 SQIVND (reference sequence). The CDR3 is 13 amino acids. Concerning this clonotype itself: Its antigen is not known.

This clonotype was obtained from a human donor in good health. Some clones in this sample may be carry-over from other donors' samples. The chain recombines TRBV19 with TRBJ2-2. Material for sequencing was naive CXCR3+ CD8+ T cells from blood. Subset in this sample: CD45RO-CCR7+CD27+CD95- naive CD8+ T cells expressing CXCR3 (TNR3+). The CDR3 loop reads CAPTWFFTGELFF.